This entry lists 10 T cell receptor beta chains sequenced from one sample in a study of T cell responses to AZD1222 COVID-19 vaccine. Clones were read by immunoSEQ multiplex PCR, and TCRdb kept only the in-frame ones, dropping some. The table has tens of thousands of clones, about three quarters seen once. The material sequenced was peripheral blood, taken on day 0 of AZD1222 vaccination. Receptors originate from an adult in good health.

The rearrangement uses TRBV5-1 and TRBJ2-1; D not resolved. V was trimmed by 4 bases and J by 8 bases, leaving 16 bases between them. The CDR3 runs to 14 residues. The germline gives CDR1 SGHRS, CDR2 YFSETQ. The CDR3 loop is CASSPGSVSDEQFF. CDR3 DNA sequence: TGCGCCAGCAGCCCGGGTAGTGTTTCGGATGAGCAGTTCTTC.

The CDR3: CASSLQGSNTEAFF. The CDR3 coding sequence is TGTGCCAGCAGCCTACAGGGGTCAAACACTGAAGCTTTCTTT. This sequence joins TRBV6-5 and TRBJ1-1; 7 nucleotides line up with TRBD1. CDR1 MNHEY and CDR2 SVGAGI come from the germline V gene. The CDR3 covers 14 residues. J gave up 2 bases and V 6 bases, and 6 bases lay outside the gene matches.

The V gene is TRBV28, the J gene TRBJ2-3; TRBD2 agrees at 8 bases. Trimming at V came to 10 bases and at J to 4 bases, leaving 10 bases not matched to a gene. Germline assignment: CDR1 MDHEN and CDR2 SYDVKM. The CDR3 covers 14 residues. CDR3 in amino acids: CATTPQAGADTQYF. DNA of the CDR3: TGTGCCACCACTCCCCAAGCGGGAGCAGATACGCAGTATTTT.

Only a few counts were recorded for this clone. V usage is TRBV2 and J usage is TRBJ2-1; D perhaps matches TRBD2 (5 bases). V lost 6 bases and J lost 9, with 15 bases in between. The CDR3 is 13 amino acids. Germline values: CDR1 SNHLY, CDR2 FYNNEI. The CDR3 DNA is TGTGCCAGCAGGCCCTATGACGGAGGTGAGCAGTTCTTC. The encoded protein is CASRPYDGGEQFF.

The V call is TRBV29-1, the J call TRBJ2-4; D is uncertain. V was clipped by 0 bases and J by 4 bases, with 10 bases between them. CDR3 length: 14 amino acids. CDR1 is SQVTM and CDR2 is ANQGSEA in the germline V gene. CDR3 sequence: CSVEDRSRKNIQYF. For the CDR3, the DNA is TGCAGCGTTGAAGATAGGTCTAGAAAAAACATTCAGTACTTC.

This clone was detected only once. CDR3 loop: CASSENPGGTYEQYV. The CDR3 coding sequence is TGTGCCAGCAGTGAAAACCCCGGGGGTACCTACGAGCAGTACGTC. This sequence joins TRBV25-1 and TRBJ2-7, with a weak D call TRBD2 (6 bases). CDR1 and CDR2 (germline): MGHDK, SYGVNS. Trimming left V 2 bases short and J 2 bases short, with 13 bases between. This CDR3 is 15 amino acids long.

The chain employs TRBV2 and TRBJ2-7; tentatively, D is TRBD1 (6 bases). Germline V gives CDR1 SNHLY, CDR2 FYNNEI. The V and J ends lost 6 bases and 2 bases respectively, with 11 bases between them. The CDR3 totals 13 residues. CDR3 sequence reads: CASRRGSPYEQYV. The CDR3, as DNA: TGTGCCAGCAGGAGGGGGTCCCCCTACGAGCAGTACGTC.

This clone was recorded only once. This sequence joins TRBV19 and TRBJ2-1; weak D call: TRBD1 (7 bases). Germline V lookup: CDR1 LNHDA, CDR2 SQIVND (reference sequence). The ends were cut back, 7 bases at V and 4 bases at J, with 17 bases in the middle. The CDR3 runs to 15 residues. The CDR3 DNA sequence: TGTGCCAGTAATTCGGAGGGGGCATTGTACAATGAGCAGTTCTTC. Encoded protein: CASNSEGALYNEQFF. The variable domain in full, completed from reference TRBV19 and TRBJ2-1, reads DGGITQSPKYLFRKEGQNVTLSCEQNLNHDAMYWYRQDPGQGLRLIYYSQIVNDFQKGDIAEGYSVSREKKESFPLTVTSAQKNPTAFYLCASNSEGALYNEQFFGPGTRLTVL.

The gene calls are TRBV11-1 and TRBJ2-7, with D uncertain. The CDR3 consists of 15 residues. Deletions cut 1 base from V and 2 bases from J, with 12 bases between. The germline CDR1 and CDR2 sequences are SGHAT and FQDESV (reference sequence). Here the CDR3 DNA reads TGTGCCAGCAGCTTAGATCATGGCGGCACCTACGAGCAGTACTTC. It specifies CASSLDHGGTYEQYF.

The chain recombines TRBV27 with TRBJ1-6; weak D call: TRBD1 (6 bases). Trimming stripped 6 bases from V and 8 bases from J, with 20 bases between. Germline CDR1 and CDR2: MNHEY and SMNVEV (reference sequence). The CDR3 is 16 amino acids. The CDR3 region is CASRSGQPIYYSPLHF. The DNA of the CDR3 is TGTGCCAGCAGGAGCGGACAGCCCATTTATTATTCACCCCTCCACTTT.